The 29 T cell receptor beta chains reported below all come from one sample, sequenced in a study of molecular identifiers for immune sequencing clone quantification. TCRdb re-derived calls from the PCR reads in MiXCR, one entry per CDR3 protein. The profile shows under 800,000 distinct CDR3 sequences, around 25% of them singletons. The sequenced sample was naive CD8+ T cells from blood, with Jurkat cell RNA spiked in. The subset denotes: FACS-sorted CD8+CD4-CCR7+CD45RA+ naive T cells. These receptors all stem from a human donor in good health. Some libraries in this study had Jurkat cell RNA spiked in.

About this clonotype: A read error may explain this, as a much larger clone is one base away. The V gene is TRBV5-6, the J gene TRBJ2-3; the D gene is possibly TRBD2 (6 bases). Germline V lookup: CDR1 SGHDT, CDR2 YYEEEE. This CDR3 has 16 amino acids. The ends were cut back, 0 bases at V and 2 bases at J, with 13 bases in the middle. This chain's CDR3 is CASSLVPGDFTDTQYF. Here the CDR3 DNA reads TGTGCCAGCAGCTTGGTACCGGGGGACTTCACAGATACGCAGTATTTT.

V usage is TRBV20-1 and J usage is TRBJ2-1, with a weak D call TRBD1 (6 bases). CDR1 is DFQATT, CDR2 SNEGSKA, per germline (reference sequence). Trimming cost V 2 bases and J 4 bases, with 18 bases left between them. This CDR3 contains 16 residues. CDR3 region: CSARPADGTNYNEQFF. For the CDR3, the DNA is TGCAGTGCTAGACCCGCTGACGGGACAAATTACAATGAGCAGTTCTTC.

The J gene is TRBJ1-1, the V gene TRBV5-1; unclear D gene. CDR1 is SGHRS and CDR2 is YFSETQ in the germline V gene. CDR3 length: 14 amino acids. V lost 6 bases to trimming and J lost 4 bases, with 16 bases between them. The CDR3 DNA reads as TGCGCCAGCAAACTCTCAGGACGAGGCACTGAAGCTTTCTTT. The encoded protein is CASKLSGRGTEAFF.

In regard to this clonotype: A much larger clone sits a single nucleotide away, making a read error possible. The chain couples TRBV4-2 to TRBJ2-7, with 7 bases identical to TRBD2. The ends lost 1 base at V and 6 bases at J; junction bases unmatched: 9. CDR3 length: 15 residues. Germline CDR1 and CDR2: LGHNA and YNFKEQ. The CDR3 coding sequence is TGTGCCAGCAGCCAAGGGGCCGGGACTAACTTCGAGCAGTACTTC. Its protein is CASSQGAGTNFEQYF.

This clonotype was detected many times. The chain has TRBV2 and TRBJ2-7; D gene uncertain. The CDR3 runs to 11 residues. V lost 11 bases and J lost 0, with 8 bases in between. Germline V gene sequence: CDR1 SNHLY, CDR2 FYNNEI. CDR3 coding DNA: TGTGCCGCCCAGTCCTCCTACGAGCAGTACTTC. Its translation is CAAQSSYEQYF.

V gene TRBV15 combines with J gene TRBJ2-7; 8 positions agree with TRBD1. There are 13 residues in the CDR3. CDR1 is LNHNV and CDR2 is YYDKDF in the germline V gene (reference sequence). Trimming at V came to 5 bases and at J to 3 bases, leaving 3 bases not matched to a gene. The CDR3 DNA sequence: TGTGCCACCAGCGCAGGGGGCGGCTACGAGCAGTACTTC. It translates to CATSAGGGYEQYF.

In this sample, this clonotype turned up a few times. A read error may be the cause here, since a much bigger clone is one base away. CDR3 residues: CASSYPGGQETQYF. As DNA, the CDR3 is TGTGCCAGCAGTTACCCAGGGGGCCAAGAGACCCAGTACTTC. The chain carries TRBV6-5 and TRBJ2-5; 7 bases are a match to TRBD1. V was pared by 2 bases and J by 1 base, with 1 base of the junction left unmatched. This CDR3 comprises 14 residues. The germline CDR1 and CDR2 sequences are MNHEY and SVGAGI.

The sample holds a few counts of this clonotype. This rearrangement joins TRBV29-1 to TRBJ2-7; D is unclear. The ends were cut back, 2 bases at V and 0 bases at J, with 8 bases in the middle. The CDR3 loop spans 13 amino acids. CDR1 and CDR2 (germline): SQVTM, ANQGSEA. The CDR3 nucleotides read TGCAGCGTTGAAACGGCAGCCTCCTACGAGCAGTACTTC. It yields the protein CSVETAASYEQYF.

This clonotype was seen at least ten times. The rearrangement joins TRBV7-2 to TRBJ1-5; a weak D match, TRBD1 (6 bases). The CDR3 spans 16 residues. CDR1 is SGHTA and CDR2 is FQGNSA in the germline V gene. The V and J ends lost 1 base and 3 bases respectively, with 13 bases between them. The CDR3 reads CASSLVAGAYNQPQHF. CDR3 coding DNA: TGTGCCAGCAGCTTAGTTGCAGGGGCCTACAATCAGCCCCAGCATTTT.

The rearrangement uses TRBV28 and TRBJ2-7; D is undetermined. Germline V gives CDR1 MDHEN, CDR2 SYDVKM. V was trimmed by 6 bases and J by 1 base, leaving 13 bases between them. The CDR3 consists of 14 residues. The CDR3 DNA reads TGTGCCAGCAGACCCCTGACGGATTCCTACGAGCAGTACTTC. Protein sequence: CASRPLTDSYEQYF.

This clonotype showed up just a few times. The CDR3 region is CASSYGQRYGYTF. The CDR3 coding sequence is TGTGCCAGCAGTTACGGGCAGCGCTATGGCTACACCTTC. The rearrangement joins TRBV6-2 or TRBV6-3 to TRBJ1-2, with D unresolved. From germline, CDR1 is MNHEY and CDR2 SVGEGT. V was cut by 2 bases and J by 4 bases, with 8 bases left in between. This CDR3 region has 13 residues.

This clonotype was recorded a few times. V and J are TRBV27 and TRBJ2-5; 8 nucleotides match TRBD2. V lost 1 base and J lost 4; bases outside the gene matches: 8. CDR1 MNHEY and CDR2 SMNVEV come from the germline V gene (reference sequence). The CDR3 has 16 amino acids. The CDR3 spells CASSLLGAGDGETQYF. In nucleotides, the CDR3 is TGTGCCAGCAGTTTATTAGGAGCGGGAGACGGAGAGACCCAGTACTTC.

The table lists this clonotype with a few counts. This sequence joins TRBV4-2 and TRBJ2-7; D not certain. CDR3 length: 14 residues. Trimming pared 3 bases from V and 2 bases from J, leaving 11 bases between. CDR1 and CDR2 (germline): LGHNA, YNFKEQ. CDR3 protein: CASSHRSDAYEQYF. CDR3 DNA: TGTGCCAGCAGCCACCGGAGCGACGCCTACGAGCAGTACTTC.

CDR3 nucleotide sequence: TGTGCTAGTGGTTTCGATTTATCGACGGCTCAATACGAGCAGTACTTC. Translating it yields CASGFDLSTAQYEQYF. The rearrangement uses TRBV12-5 and TRBJ2-7, with unresolved D. CDR3 length equals 16 residues. In germline, CDR1 is LGHNT, CDR2 FRNRAP. The ends were cut back, 3 bases at V and 4 bases at J, with 19 bases in the middle.

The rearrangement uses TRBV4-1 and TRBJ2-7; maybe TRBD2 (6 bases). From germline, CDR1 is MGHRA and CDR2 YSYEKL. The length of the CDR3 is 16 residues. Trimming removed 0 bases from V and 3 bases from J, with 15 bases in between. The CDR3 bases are TGCGCCAGCAGCCAAGAGTACGCGGGGACGAGCTACGAGCAGTACTTC. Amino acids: CASSQEYAGTSYEQYF.

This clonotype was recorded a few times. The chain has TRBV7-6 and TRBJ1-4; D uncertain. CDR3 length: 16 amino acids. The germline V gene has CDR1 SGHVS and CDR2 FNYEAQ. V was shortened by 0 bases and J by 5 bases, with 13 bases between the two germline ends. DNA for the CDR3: TGTGCCAGCAGCTTAGCGGTCGGAGATCAGAATGAAAAACTGTTTTTT. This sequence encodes CASSLAVGDQNEKLFF.

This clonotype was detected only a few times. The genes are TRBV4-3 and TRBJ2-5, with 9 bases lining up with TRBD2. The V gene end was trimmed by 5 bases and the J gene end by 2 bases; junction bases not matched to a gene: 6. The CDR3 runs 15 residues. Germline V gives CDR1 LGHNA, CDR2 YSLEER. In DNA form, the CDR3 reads TGCGCCAGCAGCAGGTCTAGCGGGGCTCAAGAGACCCAGTACTTC. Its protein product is CASSRSSGAQETQYF.

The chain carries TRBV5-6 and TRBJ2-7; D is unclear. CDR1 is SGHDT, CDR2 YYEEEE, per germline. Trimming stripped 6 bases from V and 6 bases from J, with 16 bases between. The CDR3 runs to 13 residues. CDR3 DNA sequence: TGTGCCAGCACCCCCAATCCACTACGCGAGCAGTACTTC. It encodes CASTPNPLREQYF. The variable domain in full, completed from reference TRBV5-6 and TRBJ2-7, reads DAGVTQSPTHLIKTRGQQVTLRCSPKSGHDTVSWYQQALGQGPQFIFQYYEEEERQRGNFPDRFSGHQFPNYSSELNVNALLLGDSALYLCASTPNPLREQYFGPGTRLTVT.

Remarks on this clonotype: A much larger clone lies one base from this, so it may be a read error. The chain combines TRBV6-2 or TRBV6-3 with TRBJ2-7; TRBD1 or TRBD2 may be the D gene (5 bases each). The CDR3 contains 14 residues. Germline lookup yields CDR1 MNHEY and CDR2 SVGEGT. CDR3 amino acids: CANSYGTWAGEQYF. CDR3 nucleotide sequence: TGTGCCAACAGTTACGGGACGTGGGCCGGAGAGCAGTACTTC.

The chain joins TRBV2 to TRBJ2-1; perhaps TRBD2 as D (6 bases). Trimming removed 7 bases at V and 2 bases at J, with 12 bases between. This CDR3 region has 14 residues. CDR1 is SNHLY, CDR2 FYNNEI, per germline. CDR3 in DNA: TGTGCCAGCAAGGAGGAGGGTACCTACAATGAGCAGTTCTTC. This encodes CASKEEGTYNEQFF. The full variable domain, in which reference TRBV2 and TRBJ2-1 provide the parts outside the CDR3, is EPEVTQTPSHQVTQMGQEVILRCVPISNHLYFYWYRQILGQKVEFLVSFYNNEISEKSEIFDDQFSVERPDGSNFTLKIRSTKLEDSAMYFCASKEEGTYNEQFFGPGTRLTVL.

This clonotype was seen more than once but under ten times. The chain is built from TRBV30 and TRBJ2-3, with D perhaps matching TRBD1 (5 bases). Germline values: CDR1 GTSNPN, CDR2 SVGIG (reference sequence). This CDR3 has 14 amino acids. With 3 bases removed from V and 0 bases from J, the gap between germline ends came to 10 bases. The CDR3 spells CAWRLGASTDTQYF. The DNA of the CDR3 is TGTGCCTGGAGGCTAGGGGCGAGCACAGATACGCAGTATTTT.

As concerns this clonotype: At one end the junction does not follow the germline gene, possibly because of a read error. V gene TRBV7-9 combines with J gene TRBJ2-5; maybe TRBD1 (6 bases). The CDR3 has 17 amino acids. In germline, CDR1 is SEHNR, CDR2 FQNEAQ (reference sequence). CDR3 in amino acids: CTSSLGAGTNIQETQYF. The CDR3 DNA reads TGTACCAGCAGCTTAGGTGCCGGGACAAATATCCAAGAGACCCAGTACTTC.

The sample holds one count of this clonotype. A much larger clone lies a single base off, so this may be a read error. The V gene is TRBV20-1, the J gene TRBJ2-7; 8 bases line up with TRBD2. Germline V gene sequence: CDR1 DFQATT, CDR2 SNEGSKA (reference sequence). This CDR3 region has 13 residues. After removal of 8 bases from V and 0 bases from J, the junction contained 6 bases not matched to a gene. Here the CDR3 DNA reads TGCAGTCTGAAGCGGGGGTACTCCTACGAGCAGTACTTC. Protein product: CSLKRGYSYEQYF.

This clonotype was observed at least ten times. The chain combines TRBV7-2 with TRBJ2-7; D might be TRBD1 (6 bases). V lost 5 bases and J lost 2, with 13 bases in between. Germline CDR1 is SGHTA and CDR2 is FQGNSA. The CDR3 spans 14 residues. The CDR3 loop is CASSQYQGPYEQYF. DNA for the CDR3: TGTGCCAGCAGCCAATACCAGGGGCCCTACGAGCAGTACTTC.

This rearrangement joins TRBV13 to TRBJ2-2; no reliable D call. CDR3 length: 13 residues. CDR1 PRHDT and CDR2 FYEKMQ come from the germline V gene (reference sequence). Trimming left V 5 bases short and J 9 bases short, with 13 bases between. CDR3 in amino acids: CASSARLDRELFF. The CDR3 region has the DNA TGTGCCAGCAGCGCCCGACTGGACCGGGAGCTGTTTTTT. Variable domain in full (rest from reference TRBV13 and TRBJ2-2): AAGVIQSPRHLIKEKRETATLKCYPIPRHDTVYWYQQGPGQDPQFLISFYEKMQSDKGSIPDRFSAQQFSDYHSELNMSSLELGDSALYFCASSARLDRELFFGEGSRLTVL.

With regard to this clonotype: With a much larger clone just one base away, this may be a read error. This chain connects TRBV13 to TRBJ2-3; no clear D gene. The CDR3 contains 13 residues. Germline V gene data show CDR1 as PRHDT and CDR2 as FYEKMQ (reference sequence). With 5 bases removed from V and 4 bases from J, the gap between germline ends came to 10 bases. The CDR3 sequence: CASSARGSDTQYF. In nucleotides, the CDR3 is TGTGCCAGCAGCGCGCGAGGCTCAGATACGCAGTATTTT. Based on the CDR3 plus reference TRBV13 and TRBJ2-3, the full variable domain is AAGVIQSPRHLIKEKRETATLKCYPIPRHDTVYWYQQGPGQDPQFLISFYEKMQSDKGSIPDRFSAQQFSDYHSELNMSSLELGDSALYFCASSARGSDTQYFGPGTRLTVL.

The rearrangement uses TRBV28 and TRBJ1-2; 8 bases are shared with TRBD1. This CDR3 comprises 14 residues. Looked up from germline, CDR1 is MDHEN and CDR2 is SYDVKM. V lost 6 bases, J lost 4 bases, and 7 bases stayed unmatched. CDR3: CASRPTGDLYGYTF. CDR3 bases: TGTGCCAGCAGACCGACAGGGGATCTCTATGGCTACACCTTC.

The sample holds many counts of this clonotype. The CDR3 nucleotides are TGCGCCAGCAGCCAAGATGACAGGACCTCTGGAAACACCATATATTTT. Its protein is CASSQDDRTSGNTIYF. This chain uses TRBV4-3 with TRBJ1-3, with D tentatively TRBD1 (6 bases). The germline gives CDR1 LGHNA, CDR2 YSLEER. The CDR3 runs to 16 residues. V was shortened by 0 bases and J by 0 bases, with 9 bases between the two germline ends.

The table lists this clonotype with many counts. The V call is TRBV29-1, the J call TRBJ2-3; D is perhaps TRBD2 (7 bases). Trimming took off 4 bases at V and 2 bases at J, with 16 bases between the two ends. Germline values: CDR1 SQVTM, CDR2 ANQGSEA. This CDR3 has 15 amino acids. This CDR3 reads CSVVGWGGYTDTQYF. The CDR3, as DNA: TGCAGCGTTGTTGGTTGGGGGGGCTACACAGATACGCAGTATTTT.